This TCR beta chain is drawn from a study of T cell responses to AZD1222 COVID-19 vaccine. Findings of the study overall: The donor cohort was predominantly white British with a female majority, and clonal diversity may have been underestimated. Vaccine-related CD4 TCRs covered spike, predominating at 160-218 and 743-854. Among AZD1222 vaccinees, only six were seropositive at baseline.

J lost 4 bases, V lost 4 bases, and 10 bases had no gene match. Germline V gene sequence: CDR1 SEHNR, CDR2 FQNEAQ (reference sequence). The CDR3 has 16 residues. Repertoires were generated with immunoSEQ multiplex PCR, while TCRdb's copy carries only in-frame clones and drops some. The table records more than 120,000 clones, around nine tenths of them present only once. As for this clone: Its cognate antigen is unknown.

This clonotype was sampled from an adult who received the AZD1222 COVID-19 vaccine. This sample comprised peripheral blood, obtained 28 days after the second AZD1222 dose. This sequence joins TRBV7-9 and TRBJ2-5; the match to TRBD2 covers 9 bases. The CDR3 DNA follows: TGTGCCAGCAGCTCCGGGCTAGCGGGAATGGGAGAGACCCAGTACTTC. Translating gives CASSSGLAGMGETQYF.